The 10 T cell receptor beta chains below all came from one sample that was sequenced in a study of blood T cell repertoires in COVID-19. Clones were read by immunoSEQ multiplex PCR, and TCRdb kept only the in-frame ones, dropping some. The table shows roughly 60,000 clones, with approximately 84% occurring only once. Sequenced material: peripheral blood. These receptors were obtained from a man between 60 and 75 years old with acute or convalescent COVID-19.

The chain has TRBV6-1 and TRBJ1-5; TRBD1 aligns across 7 bases. CDR3 size: 16 residues. The V gene end was trimmed by 4 bases and the J gene end by 7 bases; junction bases not matched to a gene: 13. CDR1 and CDR2 (germline): MNHNS, SASEGT. The CDR3 DNA reads as TGTGCCAGCAGTGCCACGAAGGGACAGTTAGTCCAGCCCCAGCATTTT. Amino acid sequence: CASSATKGQLVQPQHF.

This clone was seen once. V gene TRBV5-1 combines with J gene TRBJ2-2; the match to TRBD2 covers 10 bases. Trimming at V came to 6 bases and at J to 0 bases, leaving 14 bases not matched to a gene. The CDR3 loop spans 19 amino acids. Per germline, CDR1 SGHRS and CDR2 YFSETQ. The CDR3 nucleotides read TGCGCCAGCACCCGAGCGTCCCTAGCGGGGGCCGCGAACACCGGGGAGCTGTTTTTT. Residues: CASTRASLAGAANTGELFF.

This clone was observed a handful of times. This rearrangement joins TRBV29-1 to TRBJ2-7; 8 bases align to TRBD1. Germline assignment: CDR1 SQVTM and CDR2 ANQGSEA. CDR3 length: 13 residues. J gave up 2 bases and V 1 base, and 1 base lay outside the gene matches. CDR3 region: CSVEGQGTYEQYF. The DNA of the CDR3 is TGCAGCGTTGAAGGACAGGGGACCTACGAGCAGTACTTC.

This clone was found a few times. This chain links TRBV9 with TRBJ2-5, with 10 bases identical to TRBD2. Germline V CDR1 and CDR2: SGDLS, YYNGEE. The CDR3 length is 13 residues. Trimming at V came to 7 bases and at J to 4 bases, leaving 4 bases not matched to a gene. CDR3 coding DNA: TGTGCCAGCCGCCCTAGCGGGGGAGAGACCCAGTACTTC. As protein: CASRPSGGETQYF.

This rearrangement joins TRBV5-6 to TRBJ1-6; D possibly corresponds to TRBD1 (6 bases). Trimming cost V 4 bases and J 4 bases, with 9 bases left between them. The CDR3 covers 14 residues. Germline CDR1 SGHDT, CDR2 YYEEEE. This CDR3 reads CASSRTVYNSPLHF. The CDR3, as DNA: TGTGCCAGCAGCCGGACAGTTTATAATTCACCCCTCCACTTT.

The chain combines TRBV19 with TRBJ1-2, with 7 bases identical to TRBD1. Per the germline V gene, CDR1 is LNHDA and CDR2 is SQIVND (reference sequence). The junction had 8 bases not matched to a gene; V was cut back by 7 bases and J by 6 bases. CDR3 length equals 13 residues. CDR3 DNA: TGTGCCAGTAATACCCGACAGGGAGATGGCTACACCTTC. It codes for CASNTRQGDGYTF.

The chain recombines TRBV5-4 with TRBJ2-7; D might be TRBD1 (7 bases). Per germline, CDR1 SGHNT and CDR2 YYREEE (reference sequence). There are 16 residues in the CDR3. The V end lost 0 bases, the J end lost 7 bases, and 20 bases lay between the germline ends. The DNA of the CDR3 is TGTGCCAGCAGCTTGGCTCGGACAGGAATGGCGGGAGAGCAGTACTTC. Amino acid sequence: CASSLARTGMAGEQYF.

This rearrangement joins TRBV27 to TRBJ2-7, with a tentative D call TRBD1 (5 bases). The V gene's germline CDR1 is MNHEY and CDR2 SMNVEV (reference sequence). Trimming left V 6 bases short and J 2 bases short, with 8 bases between. The CDR3 consists of 12 residues. The CDR3 nucleotides read TGTGCCAGCAGCACAGGAACCTACGAGCAGTACTTC. Translated: CASSTGTYEQYF.

The chain links TRBV6-6 to TRBJ2-7; TRBD2 is a possible D gene (6 bases). The germline CDR1 and CDR2 sequences are MNHNY and SVGAGI (reference sequence). This CDR3 is built from 16 residues. V was pared by 6 bases and J by 0 bases, with 18 bases between. The CDR3: CASRRGAGLSSYEQYF. CDR3 coding DNA: TGTGCCAGCAGGCGCGGGGCAGGGCTTAGCTCCTACGAGCAGTACTTC.

The genes are TRBV19 and TRBJ1-6, with D possibly TRBD1 on 5 matching bases. Germline loops: CDR1 LNHDA, CDR2 SQIVND (reference sequence). The CDR3 spans 13 residues. V was cut by 7 bases and J by 7 bases, with 11 bases left in between. The CDR3 sequence is CASKPAGNSPLHF. As DNA, the CDR3 is TGTGCCAGTAAACCGGCAGGGAATTCACCCCTCCACTTT.